This TCR beta chain was recorded in a study of blood T cell repertoires in COVID-19. J gave up 0 bases and V 4 bases, and 15 bases lay outside the gene matches. From germline, CDR1 is ENHRY and CDR2 SYGVKD. The CDR3 length is 19 residues. The method was immunoSEQ multiplex PCR; TCRdb's version includes in-frame clones alone and lacks a portion of them. The data contain hundreds of thousands of clones, around 89% of them singletons. Those enrolled in Seattle joined during active infection and were followed longitudinally afterward. This TCR was recovered from a woman under 40 with COVID-19, enrolled during active disease. Sequencing was carried out using peripheral blood. The V gene is TRBV10-3, the J gene TRBJ2-1, with 7 bases lining up with TRBD1. The CDR3, as DNA: TGTGCCATCAGTGGGATAGGACAGGACCCGAAAAGCTCCTACAATGAGCAGTTCTTC. Translation gives CAISGIGQDPKSSYNEQFF.